Listed here is a single T cell receptor beta chain. The antigen remains undetermined. These data come from a study of shared clonotypes between healthy human individuals. Background on the study: The study enrolled a couple of women and a few men aged 18 to 49. Study-wide points: The naive CD4 repertoires of a handful of donors were compared, and roughly 5% of clonotypes were shared.

TCRdb keeps only in-frame clones here, not all; method: immunoSEQ multiplex PCR. The table shows approximately 590,000 clones, with roughly 96% occurring only once. Terminally differentiated effector memory CD45RA+ cells were excluded by CCR7 positive selection of CD45RO-negative cells. This CDR3 is 14 amino acids long. Germline trimming cut 5 bases from V and 5 bases from J; bases unmatched to any gene: 8. In germline, CDR1 is SNHLY, CDR2 FYNNEI. Sequencing was carried out using naive CD8+ T cells sorted from blood. The chain joins TRBV2 to TRBJ2-7; 8 positions match TRBD2. This receptor was obtained from a woman aged 25 to 39 in good health. The CDR3 DNA reads TGTGCCAGCAGTCTCGAGACTAGCGTGAACGAGCAGTACTTC. As protein: CASSLETSVNEQYF.